The 23 T cell receptor beta chains in this list originate from one sample, sequenced in a study of T cell repertoires in cytomegalovirus infection. For these receptors, no antigen is known. TCRdb called the reads again in MiXCR, with one record for every CDR3 protein. The table has about 310,000 distinct CDR3 sequences, around 25% seen once; the top ten hold about 14%. Sequences were derived from cultured PBMCs, sampled from culture after CMV antigen stimulation. The receptor set was obtained from a human donor in good health (CMV status not recorded). Some clones in this sample may be carry-over from other donors' samples.

The chain has TRBV5-4 and TRBJ1-1; D possibly corresponds to TRBD1 (5 bases). Trimming pared 3 bases from V and 6 bases from J, leaving 18 bases between. The CDR3 totals 15 residues. Germline V gives CDR1 SGHNT, CDR2 YYREEE (reference sequence). CDR3 sequence: CASSSGTRGYAEAFF. In nucleotides, the CDR3 is TGTGCCAGCAGCTCCGGGACCCGGGGGTACGCTGAAGCTTTCTTT.

This clonotype was picked up a small number of times. The rearrangement joins TRBV18 to TRBJ2-1; TRBD2 matches 7 bases. CDR3 length: 14 residues. Germline CDR1 and CDR2: KGHSH and LQKENI. With V trimmed by 5 bases and J by 6 bases, 7 bases remained unmatched. The CDR3 bases are TGTGCCAGCTCAGCGGGACTAATCTCCAATGAGCAGTTCTTC. Amino acids: CASSAGLISNEQFF.

In this sample, this clonotype turned up a few times. Here the CDR3 DNA reads TGTGCCAGCAGCTGGACGGGGGCTGAGCAGCCCCAGCATTTT. This translates into CASSWTGAEQPQHF. The V and J genes are TRBV7-2 and TRBJ1-5; possibly TRBD1 for D (6 bases). This CDR3 region has 14 residues. Trimming removed 4 bases at V and 7 bases at J, with 14 bases between. Germline V gene lookup returns CDR1 SGHTA and CDR2 FQGNSA.

The genes are TRBV28 and TRBJ2-7, with TRBD2 matching over 9 bases. Germline trimming cut 6 bases from V and 3 bases from J; bases unmatched to any gene: 9. The CDR3 is 15 residues long. In germline, CDR1 is MDHEN, CDR2 SYDVKM. CDR3 in amino acids: CASRGTSLGLYEQYF. The CDR3 coding sequence is TGTGCCAGCAGGGGGACTAGCCTTGGACTCTACGAGCAGTACTTC.

This clonotype has only a few counts. The chain has TRBV20-1 and TRBJ2-3; no clear D. CDR1 is DFQATT and CDR2 is SNEGSKA in the germline V gene (reference sequence). The CDR3 sequence is 14 residues long. The V end lost 2 bases, the J end lost 0 bases, and 9 bases lay between the germline ends. The CDR3 nucleotides are TGCAGTGCTAGAATAGCAGCTAGCACAGATACGCAGTATTTT. Protein: CSARIAASTDTQYF.

The chain has TRBV4-1 and TRBJ2-2, with D possibly matching TRBD2 (6 bases). The V end was cut by 1 base, the J end by 2 bases, with 14 bases between. The CDR3 is made up of 17 amino acids. Germline V gene sequence: CDR1 MGHRA, CDR2 YSYEKL. The CDR3 DNA follows: TGCGCCAGCAGCCAAGTCCCGGGACTTTCTAACACCGGGGAGCTGTTTTTT. Encoded protein: CASSQVPGLSNTGELFF.

This clonotype was counted many times. The chain couples TRBV7-2 to TRBJ2-7; 16 bases agree with TRBD2. The CDR3 runs to 17 residues. The J segment lost 0 bases and the V segment lost 3 bases, leaving 2 bases of the junction unmatched. CDR1 and CDR2 from the germline V gene are SGHTA and FQGNSA. DNA for the CDR3: TGTGCCAGCAGCTTGGGACTAGCGGGAGGGAGCTCCTACGAGCAGTACGTC. Amino acids: CASSLGLAGGSSYEQYV.

This clonotype was observed at least ten times. The CDR3 DNA sequence: TGTGCCAGCAGCTTAGTCCCACTCTCTGGAAACACCATATATTTT. Amino acid sequence: CASSLVPLSGNTIYF. The rearrangement links TRBV7-2 to TRBJ1-3; the D is unclear. Germline loops: CDR1 SGHTA, CDR2 FQGNSA. The V and J ends lost 1 base and 0 bases respectively, with 7 bases between them. This CDR3 comprises 15 residues. The full variable domain, rest sourced from reference TRBV7-2 and TRBJ1-3, is GAGVSQSPSNKVTEKGKDVELRCDPISGHTALYWYRQSLGQGLEFLIYFQGNSAPDKSGLPSDRFSAERTGGSVSTLTIQRTQQEDSAVYLCASSLVPLSGNTIYFGEGSWLTVV.

In its sample, this clonotype was seen a few times. V and J are TRBV25-1 and TRBJ1-2; D gene unclear. In germline, CDR1 is MGHDK, CDR2 SYGVNS. CDR3 length: 14 amino acids. The V and J ends lost 3 bases and 8 bases respectively, with 16 bases between them. The CDR3 DNA follows: TGTGCCAGCAGTGACGTGAAACAACTCGGAGGCTACACCTTC. This sequence encodes CASSDVKQLGGYTF.

V usage is TRBV29-1 and J usage is TRBJ2-5; perhaps TRBD2 as D (5 bases). The germline CDR1 and CDR2 sequences are SQVTM and ANQGSEA. CDR3 size: 15 residues. V was clipped by 6 bases and J by 3 bases, with 20 bases between them. The CDR3 loop is CSVGYVGTGKETQYF. The CDR3 region has the DNA TGCAGCGTGGGCTACGTGGGCACGGGGAAAGAGACCCAGTACTTC.

The table lists this clonotype with a few counts. This chain links TRBV12-3 or TRBV12-4 with TRBJ2-3; possibly TRBD1 for D (6 bases). V was clipped by 6 bases and J by 4 bases, with 14 bases between them. This CDR3 has 14 amino acids. The CDR3, as DNA: TGTGCCAGCAGAACCGGACAGCCCGCAGATACGCAGTATTTT. It encodes CASRTGQPADTQYF.

This clonotype was recorded only once. The chain carries TRBV20-1 and TRBJ2-3; D is unresolved. Germline-derived CDR1 and CDR2 are DFQATT and SNEGSKA (reference sequence). Trimming removed 4 bases from V and 6 bases from J, with 14 bases in between. The CDR3 is 13 residues long. The CDR3 nucleotides read TGCAGTGCTACAACGACCCGGTGGGATACGCAGTATTTT. As protein: CSATTTRWDTQYF.

CDR3 protein: CASSILASVTDTQYF. The CDR3 DNA follows: TGTGCCAGTAGTATTTTGGCTAGCGTGACAGATACGCAGTATTTT. The V call is TRBV19, the J call TRBJ2-3, with a weak D call TRBD2 (6 bases). V was clipped by 3 bases and J by 3 bases, with 13 bases between them. Per the germline V gene, CDR1 is LNHDA and CDR2 is SQIVND (reference sequence). This CDR3 is built from 15 residues.

Worth noting for this clonotype: One end of the junction varies from germline; a read error may be responsible. The V call is TRBV20-1, the J call TRBJ2-7; TRBD1 matches at 7 bases. CDR3 length equals 13 residues. Looked up from germline, CDR1 is DFQATT and CDR2 is SNEGSKA (reference sequence). CDR3 nucleotide sequence: TGCAGTGCCAGAGACAGGGCCTCCTACGAGCAGTACTTC. As protein: CSARDRASYEQYF.

As regards this clonotype: The junction differs from germline at one of its ends, possibly a read error. The chain is built from TRBV7-6 and TRBJ1-3; a possible D gene is TRBD1 (5 bases). This CDR3 region has 16 residues. Germline V gives CDR1 SGHVS, CDR2 FNYEAQ. The CDR3 sequence is CASSTGTAVSGNTIYF. The CDR3 DNA sequence: TGTGCTAGCAGCACCGGGACGGCTGTCTCTGGAAACACCATATATTTT.

This clonotype has ten or more counts. The chain is built from TRBV12-3 or TRBV12-4 and TRBJ1-2; possible D gene TRBD1, 6 bases. The CDR3 runs to 15 residues. Trimming removed 2 bases at V and 4 bases at J, with 14 bases between. The CDR3 DNA sequence: TGTGCCAGCAGTTTAAGGGCAGGGGCCGCCTATGGCTACACCTTC. Its translation is CASSLRAGAAYGYTF.

The chain joins TRBV2 to TRBJ2-1, with D possibly TRBD1 on 5 matching bases. This CDR3 is 15 amino acids long. Trimming removed 1 base at V and 4 bases at J, with 11 bases between. CDR1 is SNHLY, CDR2 FYNNEI, per germline. CDR3 loop: CASSEGTPGYNEQFF. The CDR3 region has the DNA TGTGCCAGCAGTGAAGGGACACCTGGATACAATGAGCAGTTCTTC. The whole variable domain, filled in from reference TRBV2 and TRBJ2-1, reads EPEVTQTPSHQVTQMGQEVILRCVPISNHLYFYWYRQILGQKVEFLVSFYNNEISEKSEIFDDQFSVERPDGSNFTLKIRSTKLEDSAMYFCASSEGTPGYNEQFFGPGTRLTVL.

The rearrangement joins TRBV18 to TRBJ1-4; D may be TRBD1 (6 bases). CDR3 length: 15 residues. The germline V gene has CDR1 KGHSH and CDR2 LQKENI. Trimming shortened V by 3 bases and J by 5 bases, and 13 bases separated the two germline ends. The CDR3: CASSPATGANEKLFF. As DNA, the CDR3 is TGTGCCAGCTCACCGGCGACAGGCGCCAATGAAAAACTGTTTTTT.

The chain links TRBV23-1 to TRBJ1-5; D remains unclear. TRBV23-1 is labeled an ORF, and its function is uncertain. The V end was cut by 4 bases, the J end by 5 bases, with 9 bases between. The CDR3 is 13 amino acids. The CDR3 spells CASSPGNHQPQHF. For the CDR3, the DNA is TGCGCCAGCAGTCCCGGTAACCATCAGCCCCAGCATTTT.

The DNA of the CDR3 is TGTGCCAGTAGTATTAATACGGGGGTTGAAGCTTTCTTT. It specifies CASSINTGVEAFF. This sequence joins TRBV19 and TRBJ1-1; perhaps TRBD1 as D (5 bases). CDR3 length: 13 amino acids. Germline CDR1 is LNHDA and CDR2 is SQIVND (reference sequence). Trimming left V 3 bases short and J 7 bases short, with 12 bases between.

There are a few counts of this clonotype. The chain is built from TRBV15 and TRBJ2-5, with 8 bases fitting TRBD1. The CDR3 length is 13 residues. Losses at the gene ends were 5 bases for V and 6 bases for J; bases not matched to a gene: 5. In germline, CDR1 is LNHNV, CDR2 YYDKDF (reference sequence). CDR3 DNA: TGTGCCACCAGCGGAGGACAGGGTCAGACCCAGTACTTC. As protein: CATSGGQGQTQYF.

This clonotype was counted at least ten times. V gene TRBV2 combines with J gene TRBJ1-5; no definite D call. This CDR3 is built from 14 residues. V lost 0 bases, J lost 5 bases, and 8 bases lay in between. The V gene's germline CDR1 is SNHLY and CDR2 FYNNEI. The CDR3 nucleotides are TGTGCCAGCAGTGAAGCCGGCAGAGATCAGCCCCAGCATTTT. It translates to CASSEAGRDQPQHF.

The chain combines TRBV7-9 with TRBJ2-3; D might be TRBD2 (6 bases). The germline gives CDR1 SEHNR, CDR2 FQNEAQ (reference sequence). Trimming took off 5 bases at V and 2 bases at J, with 17 bases between the two ends. The CDR3 has 16 residues. Here the CDR3 reads CASSPPAGAHTDTQYF. As DNA, the CDR3 is TGTGCCAGCAGCCCCCCAGCGGGTGCACACACAGATACGCAGTATTTT.